The clone carrying this T cell receptor (beta chain) occurred a few times. Antigen unknown. The authors reverse transcribed all of the isolated RNA, so sequencing captured expressed TCRB transcripts. Assay: immunoSEQ multiplex PCR; the TCRdb copy retains only in-frame clones and omits some. The sample yields hundreds of thousands of clones, roughly 8% seen once. The record originates from a study of beta chain features in type 1 diabetes. Notes on the study in general: Among type 1 diabetes patients, VDJ junctions had fewer insertions and more deletions. For TCRB rearrangement, an influence of HLA type remained unresolved here. Cells with high TCR expression could be over-represented by cDNA sequencing.

Every single donor gave one heparinised blood draw, and these averaged roughly 120 mL. Germline lookup yields CDR1 SGHRS and CDR2 YFSETQ. The CDR3 sequence is 14 residues long. V shed 5 bases and J shed 1 base, with 11 bases lying between them. The TCR originated in a woman aged 18-29 years in good health. The V call is TRBV5-1, the J call TRBJ2-3; TRBD1 might be the D (5 bases). The sequenced sample consisted of central memory CD4+ T cells from blood. As DNA, the CDR3 is TGCGCCAGCAGGGGCAGGGCTGGCACAGATACGCAGTATTTT. The encoded protein is CASRGRAGTDTQYF.